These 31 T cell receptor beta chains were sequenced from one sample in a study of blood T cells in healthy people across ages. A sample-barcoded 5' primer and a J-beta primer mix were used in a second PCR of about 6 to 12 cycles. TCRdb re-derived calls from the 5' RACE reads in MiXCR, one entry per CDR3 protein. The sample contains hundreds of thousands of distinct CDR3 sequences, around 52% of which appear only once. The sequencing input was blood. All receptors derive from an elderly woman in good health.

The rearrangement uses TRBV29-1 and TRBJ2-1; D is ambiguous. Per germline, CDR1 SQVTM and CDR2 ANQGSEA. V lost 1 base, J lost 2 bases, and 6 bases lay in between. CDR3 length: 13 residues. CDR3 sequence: CSVEAVTYNEQFF. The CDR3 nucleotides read TGCAGCGTTGAAGCCGTAACCTACAATGAGCAGTTCTTC.

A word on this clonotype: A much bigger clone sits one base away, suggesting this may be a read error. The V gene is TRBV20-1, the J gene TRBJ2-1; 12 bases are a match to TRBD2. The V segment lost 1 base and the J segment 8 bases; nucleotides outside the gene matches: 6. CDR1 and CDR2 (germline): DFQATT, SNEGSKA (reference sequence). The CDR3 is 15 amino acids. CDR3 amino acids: CSARGLAGGYDEQFF. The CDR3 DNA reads TGCAGTGCTAGAGGTCTAGCGGGAGGGTACGATGAGCAGTTCTTC.

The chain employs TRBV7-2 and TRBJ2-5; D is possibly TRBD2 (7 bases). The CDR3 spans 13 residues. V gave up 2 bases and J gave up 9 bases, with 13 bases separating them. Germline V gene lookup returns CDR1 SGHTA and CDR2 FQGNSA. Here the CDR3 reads CASSLYREGAQYF. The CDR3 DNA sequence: TGTGCCAGCAGCTTATACAGGGAGGGGGCCCAGTACTTC.

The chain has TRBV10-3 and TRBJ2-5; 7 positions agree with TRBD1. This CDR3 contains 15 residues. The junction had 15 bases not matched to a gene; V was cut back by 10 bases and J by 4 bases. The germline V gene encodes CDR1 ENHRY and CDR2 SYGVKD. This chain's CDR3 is CASSDSRGRRETQYF. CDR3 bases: TGTGCCAGCTCGGACTCCAGGGGGAGAAGAGAGACCCAGTACTTC.

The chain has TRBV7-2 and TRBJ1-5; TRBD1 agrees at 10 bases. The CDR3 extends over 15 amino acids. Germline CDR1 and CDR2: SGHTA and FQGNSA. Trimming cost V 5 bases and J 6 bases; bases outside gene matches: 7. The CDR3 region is CASSTDRGLIQPQHF. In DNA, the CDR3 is TGTGCCAGCAGCACAGACAGGGGGCTGATTCAGCCCCAGCATTTT.

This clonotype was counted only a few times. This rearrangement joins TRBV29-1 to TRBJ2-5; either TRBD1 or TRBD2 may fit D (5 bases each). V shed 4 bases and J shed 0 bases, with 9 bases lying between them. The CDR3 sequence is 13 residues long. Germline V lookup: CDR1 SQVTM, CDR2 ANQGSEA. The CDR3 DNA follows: TGCAGCGTTGCTCGGGGCCACCAAGAGACCCAGTACTTC. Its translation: CSVARGHQETQYF.

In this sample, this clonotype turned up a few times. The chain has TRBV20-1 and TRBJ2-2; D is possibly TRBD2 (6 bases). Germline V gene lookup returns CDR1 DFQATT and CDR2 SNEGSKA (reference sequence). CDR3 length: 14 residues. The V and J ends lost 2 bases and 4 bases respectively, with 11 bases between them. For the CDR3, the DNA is TGCAGTGCTAGAAGTCACGGGGGCACCGGGGAGCTGTTTTTT. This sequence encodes CSARSHGGTGELFF.

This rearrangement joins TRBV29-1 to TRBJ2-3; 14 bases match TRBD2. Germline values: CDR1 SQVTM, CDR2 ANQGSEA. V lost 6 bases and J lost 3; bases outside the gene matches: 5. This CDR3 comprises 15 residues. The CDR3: CSVIRTSGGTDTQYF. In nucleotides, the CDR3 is TGCAGCGTAATTCGGACTAGCGGGGGGACAGATACGCAGTATTTT.

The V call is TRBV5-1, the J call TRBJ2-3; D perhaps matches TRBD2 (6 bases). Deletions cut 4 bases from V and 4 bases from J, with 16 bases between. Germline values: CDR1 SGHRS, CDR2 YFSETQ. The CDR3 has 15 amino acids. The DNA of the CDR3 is TGCGCCAGCAGCAATAGCGGCCGAGGGGCAGATACGCAGTATTTT. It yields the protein CASSNSGRGADTQYF. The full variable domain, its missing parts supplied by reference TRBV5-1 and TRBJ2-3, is KAGVTQTPRYLIKTRGQQVTLSCSPISGHRSVSWYQQTPGQGLQFLFEYFSETQRNKGNFPGRFSGRQFSNSRSEMNVSTLELGDSALYLCASSNSGRGADTQYFGPGTRLTVL.

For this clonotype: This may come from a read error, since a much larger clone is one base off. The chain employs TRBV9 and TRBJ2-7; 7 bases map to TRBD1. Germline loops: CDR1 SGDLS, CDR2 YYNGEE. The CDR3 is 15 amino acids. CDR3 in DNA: TGTGCCAGCAGCGTAGAGGGGGACAGCTCCTACGGGCAGTACTTC. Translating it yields CASSVEGDSSYGQYF.

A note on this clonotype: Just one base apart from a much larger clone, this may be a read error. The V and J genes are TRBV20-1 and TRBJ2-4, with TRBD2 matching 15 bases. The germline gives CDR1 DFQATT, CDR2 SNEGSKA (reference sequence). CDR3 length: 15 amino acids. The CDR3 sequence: CSARGLAGGRGIQYF. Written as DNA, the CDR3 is TGCAGTGCGAGAGGACTAGCGGGAGGGAGAGGCATTCAGTACTTC.

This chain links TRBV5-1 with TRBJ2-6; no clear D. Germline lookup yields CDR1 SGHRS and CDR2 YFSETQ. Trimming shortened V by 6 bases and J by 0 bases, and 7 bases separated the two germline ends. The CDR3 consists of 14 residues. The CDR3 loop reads CASKEVSGANVLTF. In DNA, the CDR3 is TGCGCCAGCAAAGAGGTCTCTGGGGCCAACGTCCTGACTTTC.

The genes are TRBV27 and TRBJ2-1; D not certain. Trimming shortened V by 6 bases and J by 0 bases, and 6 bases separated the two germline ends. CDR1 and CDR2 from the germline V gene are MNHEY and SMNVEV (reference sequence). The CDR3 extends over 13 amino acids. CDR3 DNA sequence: TGTGCCAGCAGGGTAAGCTCCTACAATGAGCAGTTCTTC. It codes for CASRVSSYNEQFF.

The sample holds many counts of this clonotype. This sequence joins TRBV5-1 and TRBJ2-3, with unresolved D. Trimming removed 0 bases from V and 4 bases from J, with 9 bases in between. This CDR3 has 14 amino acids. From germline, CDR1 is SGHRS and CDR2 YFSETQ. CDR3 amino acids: CASSLVGGADTQYF. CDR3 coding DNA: TGCGCCAGCAGCTTGGTGGGTGGGGCAGATACGCAGTATTTT. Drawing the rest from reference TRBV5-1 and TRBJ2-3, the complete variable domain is KAGVTQTPRYLIKTRGQQVTLSCSPISGHRSVSWYQQTPGQGLQFLFEYFSETQRNKGNFPGRFSGRQFSNSRSEMNVSTLELGDSALYLCASSLVGGADTQYFGPGTRLTVL.

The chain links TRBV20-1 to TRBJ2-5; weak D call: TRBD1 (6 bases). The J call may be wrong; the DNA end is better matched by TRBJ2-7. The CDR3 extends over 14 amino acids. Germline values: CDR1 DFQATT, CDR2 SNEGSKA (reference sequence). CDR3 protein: CSARDTGKEYEQYF. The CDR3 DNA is TGCAGTGCTAGAGATACAGGGAAAGAGTACGAGCAGTACTTC.

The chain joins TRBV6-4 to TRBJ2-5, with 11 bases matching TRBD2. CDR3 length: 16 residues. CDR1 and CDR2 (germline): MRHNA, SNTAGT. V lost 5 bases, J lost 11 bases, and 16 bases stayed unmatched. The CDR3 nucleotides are TGTGCCAGCAGTACTAGCGGGAGCCCGATCCCCAATGAGCAGTACTTC. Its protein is CASSTSGSPIPNEQYF.

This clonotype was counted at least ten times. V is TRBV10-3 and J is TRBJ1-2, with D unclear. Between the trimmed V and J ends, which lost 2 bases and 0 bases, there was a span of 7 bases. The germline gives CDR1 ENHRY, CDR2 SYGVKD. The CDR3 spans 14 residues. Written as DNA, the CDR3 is TGTGCCATCAGTGAGGGAGGCTCTAACTATGGCTACACCTTC. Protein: CAISEGGSNYGYTF.

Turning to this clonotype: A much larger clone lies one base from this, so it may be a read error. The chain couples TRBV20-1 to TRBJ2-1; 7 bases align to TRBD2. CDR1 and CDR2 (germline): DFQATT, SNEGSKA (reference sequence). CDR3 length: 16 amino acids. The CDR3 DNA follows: TGCAGTGCTAGAGATACGGCCGGGAGGACCAACAATGAGCGGTTCTTC. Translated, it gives CSARDTAGRTNNERFF.

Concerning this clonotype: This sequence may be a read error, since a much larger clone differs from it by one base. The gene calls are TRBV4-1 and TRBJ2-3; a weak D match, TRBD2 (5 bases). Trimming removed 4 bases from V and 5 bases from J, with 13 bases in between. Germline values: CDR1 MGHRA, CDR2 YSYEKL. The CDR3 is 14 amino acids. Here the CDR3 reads CASSRNAGEDTQYF. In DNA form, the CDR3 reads TGCGCCAGCAGCCGCAACGCCGGGGAAGATACGCAGTATTTT.

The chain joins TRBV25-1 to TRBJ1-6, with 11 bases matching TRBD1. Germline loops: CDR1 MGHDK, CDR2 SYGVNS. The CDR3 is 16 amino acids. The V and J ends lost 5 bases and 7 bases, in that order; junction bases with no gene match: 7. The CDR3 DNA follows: TGTGCCAGCAGTCCGCCGGGACAGGGGGGGAATTCACCCCTCCACTTT. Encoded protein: CASSPPGQGGNSPLHF.

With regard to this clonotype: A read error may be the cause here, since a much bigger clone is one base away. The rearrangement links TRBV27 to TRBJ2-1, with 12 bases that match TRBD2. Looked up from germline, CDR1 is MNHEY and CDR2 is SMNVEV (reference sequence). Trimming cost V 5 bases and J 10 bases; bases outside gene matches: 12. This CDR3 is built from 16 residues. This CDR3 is CASSERRLAGAHEQFF. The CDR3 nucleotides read TGTGCCAGCAGTGAACGTCGACTAGCGGGAGCCCACGAGCAGTTCTTC.

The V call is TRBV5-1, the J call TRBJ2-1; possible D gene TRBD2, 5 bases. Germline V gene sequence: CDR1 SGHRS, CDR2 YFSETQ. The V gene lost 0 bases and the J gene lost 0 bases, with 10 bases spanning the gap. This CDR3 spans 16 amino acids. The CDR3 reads CASSLVGAASYNEQFF. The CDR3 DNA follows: TGCGCCAGCAGCTTGGTGGGAGCTGCCTCCTACAATGAGCAGTTCTTC.

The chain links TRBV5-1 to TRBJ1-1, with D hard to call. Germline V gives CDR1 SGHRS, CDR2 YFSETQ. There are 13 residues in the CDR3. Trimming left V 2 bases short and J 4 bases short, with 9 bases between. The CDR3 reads CASSFDPGTEAFF. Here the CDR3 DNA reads TGCGCCAGCAGCTTCGATCCGGGCACTGAAGCTTTCTTT.

DNA for the CDR3: TGTGCCAGCAGCCAAGATAAGGGGCCCTTATATAATTCACCCCTCCACTTT. It is translated as CASSQDKGPLYNSPLHF. The chain has TRBV14 and TRBJ1-6; a possible D gene is TRBD1 (5 bases). There are 17 residues in the CDR3. The V gene lost 0 bases and the J gene lost 4 bases, with 13 bases spanning the gap. The V gene's germline CDR1 is SGHDN and CDR2 FVKESK.

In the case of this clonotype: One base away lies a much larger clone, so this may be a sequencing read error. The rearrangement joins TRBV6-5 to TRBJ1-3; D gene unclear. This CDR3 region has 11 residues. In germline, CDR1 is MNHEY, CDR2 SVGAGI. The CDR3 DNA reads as TGTGCCAGCAGTTTCGGAAACACCCTATATTTT. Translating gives CASSFGNTLYF.

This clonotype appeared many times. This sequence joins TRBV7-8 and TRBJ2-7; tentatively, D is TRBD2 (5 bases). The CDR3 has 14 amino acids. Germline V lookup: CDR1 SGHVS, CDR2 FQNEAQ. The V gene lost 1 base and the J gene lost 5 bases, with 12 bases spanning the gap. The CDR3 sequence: CASSLVRGRNEQYF. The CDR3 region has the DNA TGTGCCAGCAGCTTAGTGAGAGGGCGAAACGAGCAGTACTTC.

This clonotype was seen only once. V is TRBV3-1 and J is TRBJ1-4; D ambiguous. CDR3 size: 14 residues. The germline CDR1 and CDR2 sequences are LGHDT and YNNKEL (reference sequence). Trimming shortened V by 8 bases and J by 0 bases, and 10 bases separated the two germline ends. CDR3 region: CASRPRATNEKLFF. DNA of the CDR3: TGTGCCAGCCGCCCCCGGGCAACTAATGAAAAACTGTTTTTT. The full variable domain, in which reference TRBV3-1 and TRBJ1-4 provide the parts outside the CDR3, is DTAVSQTPKYLVTQMGNDKSIKCEQNLGHDTMYWYKQDSKKFLKIMFSYNNKELIINETVPNRFSPKSPDKAHLNLHINSLELGDSAVYFCASRPRATNEKLFFGSGTQLSVL.

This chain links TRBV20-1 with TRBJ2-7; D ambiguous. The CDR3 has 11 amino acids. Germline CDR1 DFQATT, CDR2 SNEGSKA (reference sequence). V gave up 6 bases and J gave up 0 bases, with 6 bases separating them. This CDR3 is CSAHSSYEQYF. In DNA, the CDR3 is TGCAGTGCCCATAGCTCCTACGAGCAGTACTTC.

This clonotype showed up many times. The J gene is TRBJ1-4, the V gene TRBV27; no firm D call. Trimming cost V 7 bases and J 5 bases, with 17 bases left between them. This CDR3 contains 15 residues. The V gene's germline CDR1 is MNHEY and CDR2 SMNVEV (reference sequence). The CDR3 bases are TGTGCCAGCAAAGCGCACGGACGCATCAATGAAAAACTGTTTTTT. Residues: CASKAHGRINEKLFF.

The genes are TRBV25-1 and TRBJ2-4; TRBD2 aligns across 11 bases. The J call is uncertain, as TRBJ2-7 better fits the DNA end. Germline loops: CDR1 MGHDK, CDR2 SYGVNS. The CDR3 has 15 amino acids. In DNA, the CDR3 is TGTGCCAGCAGTGGAACTAGCGGGGGCCCCTACGAGCAGTACTTC. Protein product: CASSGTSGGPYEQYF.

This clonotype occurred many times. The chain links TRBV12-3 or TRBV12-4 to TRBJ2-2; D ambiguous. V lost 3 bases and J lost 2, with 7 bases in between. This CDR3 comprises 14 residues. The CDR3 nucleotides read TGTGCCAGCAGTTTGGACCAAAACACCGGGGAGCTGTTTTTT. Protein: CASSLDQNTGELFF.